This TCR beta chain was obtained from a study of CD8+ T cells in alopecia areata. Study background: Twice a day, 5 to 10 mg of oral tofacitinib was administered to treated patients.

Sequencing used cDNA as its template, made by extracting RNA and reverse transcribing it. Assay used: immunoSEQ multiplex PCR; TCRdb lists only in-frame clones, some missing. The data show approximately 300,000 clones, roughly 50% seen once. Treatment given: oral pan-JAK inhibitor, 5-10 mg twice daily. Sorting of CD4+ and CD8+ T cells was performed on PBMCs. The sequence came from a human donor with alopecia areata. The input for sequencing was CD4+ T cells sorted from blood, taken at week 24, from a patient treated with tofacitinib.

CDR3 loop: CSVDKGRETQYF. In DNA, the CDR3 is TGCAGCGTTGACAAGGGGCGGGAGACCCAGTACTTC. This chain joins TRBV29-1 and TRBJ2-5, with a possible D match to TRBD1 (5 bases). The CDR3 spans 12 residues. V lost 3 bases to trimming and J lost 5 bases, with 10 bases between them. Looked up from germline, CDR1 is SQVTM and CDR2 is ANQGSEA.